The 14 T cell receptor beta chains below come from one sample, sequenced in a study of early T cells in non-severe SARS-CoV-2 infection. TCRdb re-analysed the 5' RACE reads in MiXCR, keeping a single row per CDR3 protein. This sample has tens of thousands of distinct CDR3 sequences, with more than 10% found just once. Sequenced material: whole blood. These receptors were obtained from an adult who was a healthcare worker with PCR-confirmed SARS-CoV-2 infection or an uninfected control (not recorded which).

This clonotype was recorded many times. V is TRBV7-6 and J is TRBJ2-3; D might be TRBD1 (5 bases). Germline-derived CDR1 and CDR2 are SGHVS and FNYEAQ. V lost 5 bases and J 6 bases, leaving 18 bases between the germline ends. The CDR3 covers 15 residues. Here the CDR3 DNA reads TGTGCCAGCAGCGCCCTGGGTTATGGGGCGGATACGCAGTATTTT. This codes for CASSALGYGADTQYF.

This clonotype was observed a few times. This chain links TRBV11-2 with TRBJ2-7; no definite D call. Germline V CDR1 and CDR2: SGHAT, FQNNGV. Deletions cut 2 bases from V and 0 bases from J, with 11 bases between. CDR3 size: 15 residues. The CDR3 protein is CASSLYSDSSYEQYF. The CDR3, as DNA: TGTGCCAGCAGCTTATACAGCGATAGCTCCTACGAGCAGTACTTC. Based on the CDR3 plus reference TRBV11-2 and TRBJ2-7, the full variable domain is EAGVAQSPRYKIIEKRQSVAFWCNPISGHATLYWYQQILGQGPKLLIQFQNNGVVDDSQLPKDRFSAERLKGVDSTLKIQPAKLEDSAVYLCASSLYSDSSYEQYFGPGTRLTVT.

This clonotype was picked up a small number of times. This chain joins TRBV7-6 and TRBJ2-7; 8 bases fit TRBD1. Losses at the gene ends were 5 bases for V and 3 bases for J; bases not matched to a gene: 9. Germline values: CDR1 SGHVS, CDR2 FNYEAQ. This CDR3 region has 15 residues. CDR3 bases: TGTGCCAGCAGCCCCGATAACACAGGGGGCTACGAGCAGTACTTC. Amino acid sequence: CASSPDNTGGYEQYF.

This clonotype has only a few counts. This rearrangement joins TRBV5-6 to TRBJ2-7; weak D call: TRBD1 (6 bases). Germline values: CDR1 SGHDT, CDR2 YYEEEE. CDR3 length: 15 amino acids. Trimming shortened V by 4 bases and J by 0 bases, and 14 bases separated the two germline ends. CDR3 in amino acids: CASSNHRDNSYEQYF. The CDR3 DNA reads as TGTGCCAGCAGCAACCACCGGGACAACTCCTACGAGCAGTACTTC.

V is TRBV29-1 and J is TRBJ1-1; 9 bases are a match to TRBD1. The J segment lost 3 bases and the V segment lost 7 bases, leaving 9 bases of the junction unmatched. This CDR3 contains 14 residues. Germline CDR1 and CDR2: SQVTM and ANQGSEA. Written as DNA, the CDR3 is TGCAGCGCGGTAAAGACAGGGGGGTACACTGAAGCTTTCTTT. This gives the protein CSAVKTGGYTEAFF.

The chain combines TRBV3-1 with TRBJ2-5; D uncertain. This CDR3 has 12 amino acids. V was pared by 0 bases and J by 6 bases, with 5 bases between. From germline, CDR1 is LGHDT and CDR2 YNNKEL (reference sequence). Here the CDR3 reads CASSQEFQTQYF. The CDR3 DNA follows: TGTGCCAGCAGCCAAGAGTTTCAGACCCAGTACTTC.

This clonotype was counted many times. This rearrangement joins TRBV19 to TRBJ2-5, with 12 bases lining up with TRBD2. Germline values: CDR1 LNHDA, CDR2 SQIVND (reference sequence). The CDR3 sequence is 17 residues long. The trim removed 5 bases at V and 0 bases at J, leaving 7 bases unmatched. CDR3 sequence reads: CASSLASGGAYQETQYF. CDR3 DNA: TGTGCCAGTAGTTTGGCTAGCGGGGGGGCTTACCAAGAGACCCAGTACTTC.

This clonotype was picked up many times. This rearrangement joins TRBV12-3 or TRBV12-4 to TRBJ2-7, with 7 positions matching TRBD1. This CDR3 region has 14 residues. With 6 bases clipped from V and 2 bases from J, the junction kept 7 bases outside the gene matches. CDR3 sequence: CASSRQGPTYEQYF. As DNA, the CDR3 is TGTGCCAGCAGCCGACAGGGACCTACCTACGAGCAGTACTTC.

On this clonotype: The junction shows a germline mismatch at one end, possibly a read error. The chain recombines TRBV30 with TRBJ2-3; 12 nucleotides align to TRBD1. This CDR3 spans 17 amino acids. Germline CDR1 reads GTSNPN; CDR2 reads SVGIG (reference sequence). The CDR3 spells CACSGTGGESDPDTQYF. DNA for the CDR3: TGTGCCTGCAGTGGGACAGGGGGCGAGTCGGATCCAGATACGCAGTATTTT. Drawing the rest from reference TRBV30 and TRBJ2-3, the complete variable domain is SQTIHQWPATLVQPVGSPLSLECTVEGTSNPNLYWYRQAAGRGLQLLFYSVGIGQISSEVPQNLSASRPQDRQFILSSKKLLLSDSGFYLCACSGTGGESDPDTQYFGPGTRLTVL.

This clonotype was detected only a few times. CDR3 DNA: TGTGCCACCAGTTCGGGCTACATCGGGTCCTATGGCTACACCTTC. Translation gives CATSSGYIGSYGYTF. This chain joins TRBV24-1 and TRBJ1-2; no firm D call. The CDR3 spans 15 residues. Trimming pared 6 bases from V and 4 bases from J, leaving 17 bases between. Germline V lookup: CDR1 KGHDR, CDR2 SFDVKD.

This clonotype was observed many times. This chain uses TRBV11-2 with TRBJ2-5; no reliable D call. Trimming took off 1 base at V and 3 bases at J, with 6 bases between the two ends. The CDR3 is 13 amino acids. Germline V gene data show CDR1 as SGHAT and CDR2 as FQNNGV. The CDR3 is CASSLGLKETQYF. The CDR3 DNA follows: TGTGCCAGCAGCTTAGGTCTAAAAGAGACCCAGTACTTC. Looking up the rest from reference TRBV11-2 and TRBJ2-5 gives the full variable domain: EAGVAQSPRYKIIEKRQSVAFWCNPISGHATLYWYQQILGQGPKLLIQFQNNGVVDDSQLPKDRFSAERLKGVDSTLKIQPAKLEDSAVYLCASSLGLKETQYFGPGTRLLVL.

The rearrangement joins TRBV9 to TRBJ1-5, with TRBD1 identical over 11 bases. Unmatched junction bases numbered 4, after V lost 3 bases and J lost 5 bases. Germline CDR1 is SGDLS and CDR2 is YYNGEE. The CDR3 consists of 15 residues. The CDR3 is CASSGTGGADQPQHF. In DNA form, the CDR3 reads TGTGCCAGCAGCGGGACAGGGGGCGCGGATCAGCCCCAGCATTTT.

This clonotype has only a few counts. The J gene is TRBJ2-1, the V gene TRBV14; 9 bases fit TRBD2. The CDR3 spans 15 residues. The germline CDR1 and CDR2 sequences are SGHDN and FVKESK. Unmatched junction bases numbered 9, after V lost 6 bases and J lost 6 bases. CDR3 sequence: CASRLAGSRGNEQFF. CDR3 in DNA: TGTGCCAGCAGACTAGCGGGTTCAAGGGGCAATGAGCAGTTCTTC.

This clonotype was observed at least ten times. V gene TRBV5-1 combines with J gene TRBJ2-7; 7 bases match TRBD1. The CDR3 loop spans 14 amino acids. V was clipped by 1 base and J by 2 bases; unmatched bases: 3. CDR1 SGHRS and CDR2 YFSETQ come from the germline V gene. CDR3 in DNA: TGCGCCAGCAGCTTGAACCAGGGGGCCTACGAGCAGTACTTC. Its translation: CASSLNQGAYEQYF.